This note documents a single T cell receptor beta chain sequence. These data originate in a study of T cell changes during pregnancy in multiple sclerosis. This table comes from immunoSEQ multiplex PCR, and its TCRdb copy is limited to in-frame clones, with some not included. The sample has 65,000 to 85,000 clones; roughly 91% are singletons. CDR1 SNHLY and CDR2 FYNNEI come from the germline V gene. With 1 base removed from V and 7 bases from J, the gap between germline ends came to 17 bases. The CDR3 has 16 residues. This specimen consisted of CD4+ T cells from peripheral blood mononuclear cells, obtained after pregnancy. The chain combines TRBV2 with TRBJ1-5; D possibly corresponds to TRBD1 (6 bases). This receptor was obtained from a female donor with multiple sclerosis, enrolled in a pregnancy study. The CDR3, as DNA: TGTGCCAGCAGTGAAGTCCCCCCAGGGGTGGTACAGCCCCAGCATTTT. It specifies CASSEVPPGVVQPQHF.